This T cell receptor (beta chain) was retrieved from a study of tissue T cells after allogeneic stem cell transplantation. CDR3 sequences, V/J genes, frequencies and template counts came from survey-depth TCRbeta sequencing. TCRdb's copy holds only in-frame clones and misses some; the assay was immunoSEQ multiplex PCR. Seen here are some 7,800 clones, around 62% observed once, and the top ten hold about 0.8%. For this clone: Genes here carry mouse names. The read ends 1 residue before the CDR3 terminus; that terminus is restored from the germline J gene.

CDR3 size: 14 residues. V lost 1 base and J 0 bases, leaving 6 bases between the germline ends. CDR1 and CDR2 from the germline V gene are NNHNN and SYGAGS (reference sequence). This rearrangement joins TRBV13-2 to TRBJ2-5; D call uncertain. Sequencing used blood. This TCR came from a female BALB/c mouse in good health. The mouse strain carries the MHC haplotype H2-d. CDR3 in amino acids: CASGDRGNQDTQYF. CDR3 DNA, as far as it was read: TGTGCCAGCGGTGATCGGGGTAACCAAGACACCCAGTAC.